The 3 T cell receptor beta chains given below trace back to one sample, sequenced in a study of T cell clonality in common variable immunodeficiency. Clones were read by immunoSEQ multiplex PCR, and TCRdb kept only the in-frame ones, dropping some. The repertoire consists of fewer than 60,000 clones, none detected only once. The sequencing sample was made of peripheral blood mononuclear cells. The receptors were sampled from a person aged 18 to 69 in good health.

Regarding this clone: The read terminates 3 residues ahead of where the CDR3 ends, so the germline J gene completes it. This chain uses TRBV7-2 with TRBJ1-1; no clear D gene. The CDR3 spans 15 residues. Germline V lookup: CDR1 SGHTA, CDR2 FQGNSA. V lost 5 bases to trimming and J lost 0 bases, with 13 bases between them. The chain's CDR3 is CASSPQGRMNTEAFF. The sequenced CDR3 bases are TGTGCCAGCAGCCCCCAAGGGCGAATGAACACTGAA.

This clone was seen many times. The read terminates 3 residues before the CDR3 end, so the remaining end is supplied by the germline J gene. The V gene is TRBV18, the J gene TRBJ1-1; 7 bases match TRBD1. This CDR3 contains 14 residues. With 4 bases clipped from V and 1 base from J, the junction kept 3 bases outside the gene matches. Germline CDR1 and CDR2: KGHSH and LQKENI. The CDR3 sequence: CASSHGTENTEAFF. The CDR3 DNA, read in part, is TGTGCCAGCTCACATGGGACAGAGAACACTGAA.

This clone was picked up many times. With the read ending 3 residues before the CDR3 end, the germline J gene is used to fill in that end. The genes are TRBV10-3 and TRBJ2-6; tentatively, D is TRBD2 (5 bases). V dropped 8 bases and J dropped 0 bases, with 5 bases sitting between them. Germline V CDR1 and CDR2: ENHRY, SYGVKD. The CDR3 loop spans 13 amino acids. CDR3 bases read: TGTGCCATCGAGGGCTCTGGGGCCAACGTC. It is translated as CAIEGSGANV. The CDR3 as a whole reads CAIEGSGANVLTF.